The 6 T cell receptor beta chains presented below share a single source sample, sequenced in a study of early T cells in non-severe SARS-CoV-2 infection. TCRdb ran MiXCR on the 5' RACE reads and lists one entry per CDR3 protein. Among 45,000 to 50,000 distinct CDR3 sequences listed, 5.5% to 6.5% were seen once. Sequenced here: whole blood, sampled at baseline. The origin of the receptors is an adult who was a healthcare worker with PCR-confirmed SARS-CoV-2 infection or an uninfected control (not recorded which).

This clonotype was counted many times. In DNA, the CDR3 is TGTGCCGCCCGAGGTTTTTCCTCTGGGGCCAACGTCCTGACTTTC. It codes for CAARGFSSGANVLTF. The rearrangement links TRBV6-2 or TRBV6-3 to TRBJ2-6, with D unresolved. This CDR3 region has 15 residues. Trimming removed 11 bases at V and 0 bases at J, with 14 bases between. Germline V gene data show CDR1 as MNHEY and CDR2 as SVGEGT.

There are a few counts of this clonotype. The chain couples TRBV7-9 to TRBJ1-5; the match to TRBD1 covers 9 bases. There are 16 residues in the CDR3. Trimming cost V 1 base and J 7 bases; bases outside gene matches: 8. The V gene's germline CDR1 is SEHNR and CDR2 FQNEAQ (reference sequence). The CDR3 bases are TGTGCCAGCAGCTTAGTCACAGGGGGCTTCGAACAGCCCCAGCATTTT. Its translation is CASSLVTGGFEQPQHF.

This clonotype has only a few counts. The rearrangement joins TRBV29-1 to TRBJ2-5; the D is unclear. Germline assignment: CDR1 SQVTM and CDR2 ANQGSEA. Between the trimmed V and J ends, which lost 6 bases and 1 base, there was a span of 6 bases. CDR3 size: 11 residues. CDR3 residues: CSVGPQETQYF. Here the CDR3 DNA reads TGCAGCGTAGGGCCCCAAGAGACCCAGTACTTC.

The chain carries TRBV28 and TRBJ1-2; 7 bases agree with TRBD1. The CDR3 runs to 12 residues. Germline V gives CDR1 MDHEN, CDR2 SYDVKM. V lost 10 bases and J lost 14; bases outside the gene matches: 16. The CDR3 sequence is CATTSGQLQSTF. In DNA form, the CDR3 reads TGTGCCACCACTTCGGGACAGCTTCAGTCTACCTTC.

This clonotype has ten or more counts. The genes are TRBV4-1 and TRBJ2-1, with D possibly TRBD1 on 5 matching bases. Germline loops: CDR1 MGHRA, CDR2 YSYEKL. With 4 bases removed from V and 8 bases from J, the gap between germline ends came to 18 bases. The CDR3 extends over 15 amino acids. The chain's CDR3 is CASSPLGQGGHEQFF. DNA for the CDR3: TGCGCCAGCAGCCCCCTCGGGCAGGGTGGGCATGAGCAGTTCTTC.

In its sample, this clonotype was seen a few times. V and J are TRBV4-3 and TRBJ1-5; perhaps TRBD1 as D (5 bases). The V gene lost 5 bases and the J gene lost 2 bases, with 13 bases spanning the gap. Germline V gene sequence: CDR1 LGHNA, CDR2 YSLEER. CDR3 size: 15 residues. The CDR3 sequence: CASSLSPGGNQPQHF. The CDR3 region has the DNA TGCGCCAGCAGCTTATCCCCGGGGGGCAATCAGCCCCAGCATTTT.